The clone carrying this TCR beta chain has at least ten counts. As yet, its antigen is unknown. Among ophthalmopathy patients, the Clinical Activity Score reached at least 3, the NOSPECS grade reached at least 4, and duration remained under 3 months. The sample originates from a study of T cells in Graves' hyperthyroidism and ophthalmopathy. RNA transcripts yielded amplified TCR beta CDR3 regions. During a first-round RT-PCR of the TCR CDR3, the HTBI primer set was used. MiXCR, applied by TCRdb to the multiplex PCR reads, yields one record per CDR3 protein. The sample lists 450,000 to 500,000 distinct CDR3 sequences, roughly 22% seen once, with approximately 54% in the top ten. Study conclusions and caveats: Ophthalmopathy got predicted by the model a median around 6.6 months before its onset.

Trimming removed 4 bases at V and 3 bases at J, with 16 bases between. The CDR3 contains 15 residues. The germline V gene encodes CDR1 SGHRS and CDR2 YFSETQ. The chain has TRBV5-1 and TRBJ1-1, with D possibly being TRBD1 (6 bases). Material for sequencing was blood. The TCR originated in a woman between 70 and 85 years old with Graves' ophthalmopathy. CDR3 protein: CASSPGRGGDTEAFF. The CDR3 bases are TGCGCCAGCAGCCCCGGACGGGGGGGCGACACTGAAGCTTTCTTT.